This passage covers 12 T cell receptor beta chains from one sample sequenced in a study of blood T cell repertoires in COVID-19. The repertoire was sequenced with immunoSEQ multiplex PCR; TCRdb's copy has only in-frame clones and lacks some. The sample includes about 270,000 clones, 88% seen only once; the top ten take about 3%. Sequencing used PBMCs or T cells enriched from blood (not recorded which). Source of these receptors: a woman aged 45-60 years who had recovered from COVID-19.

The J gene is TRBJ1-2, the V gene TRBV27; TRBD1 agrees at 7 bases. The trim removed 5 bases at V and 0 bases at J, leaving 6 bases unmatched. Germline values: CDR1 MNHEY, CDR2 SMNVEV (reference sequence). CDR3 length: 15 residues. The DNA for the CDR3 is TGTGCCAGCAGTAACCGGGACAGCTCTAACTATGGCTACACCTTC. Translation: CASSNRDSSNYGYTF.

This CDR3 is CASSFASSGSSYEQYF. The CDR3 DNA reads TGTGCCAGCAGCTTCGCATCTAGCGGCAGCTCCTACGAGCAGTACTTC. This rearrangement joins TRBV5-6 to TRBJ2-7, with 7 bases matching TRBD2. CDR1 and CDR2 from the germline V gene are SGHDT and YYEEEE. The V gene end was trimmed by 2 bases and the J gene end by 0 bases; junction bases not matched to a gene: 8. This CDR3 region has 16 residues.

The genes are TRBV12-3 or TRBV12-4 and TRBJ1-2; D gene ambiguous. With 7 bases removed from V and 9 bases from J, the gap between germline ends came to 18 bases. The CDR3 extends over 13 amino acids. CDR3 amino acids: CASTLLQEGRYTF. Written as DNA, the CDR3 is TGTGCCAGCACCCTACTCCAGGAGGGTCGCTACACCTTC.

The rearrangement joins TRBV6-2 or TRBV6-3 to TRBJ2-1; 7 bases fit TRBD2. The CDR3 runs to 14 residues. With 5 bases clipped from V and 8 bases from J, the junction kept 9 bases outside the gene matches. CDR1 is MNHEY and CDR2 is SVGEGT in the germline V gene. DNA for the CDR3: TGTGCCAGCAGTCCCGGGGGGTGGGGAGATGAGCAGTTCTTC. Translating it yields CASSPGGWGDEQFF.

This chain connects TRBV28 to TRBJ2-7; 8 bases align to TRBD1. This CDR3 spans 15 amino acids. V shed 3 bases and J 7 bases; nucleotides not matched to a gene: 11. The germline CDR1 and CDR2 sequences are MDHEN and SYDVKM. The CDR3 region is CASSLRSGQVREQYF. The CDR3 region has the DNA TGTGCCAGCAGTTTGCGTTCGGGACAGGTTCGAGAGCAGTACTTC.

This clone showed up just once. This rearrangement joins TRBV29-1 to TRBJ1-1; 8 nucleotides align to TRBD1. V gave up 7 bases and J gave up 5 bases; unmatched junction bases: 6. This CDR3 region has 12 residues. The germline CDR1 and CDR2 sequences are SQVTM and ANQGSEA. CDR3 residues: CSANRQGTEAFF. CDR3 nucleotide sequence: TGCAGCGCAAACCGACAGGGGACTGAAGCTTTCTTT.

The V gene is TRBV7-2, the J gene TRBJ2-2; D may be TRBD2 (6 bases). The V and J ends lost 2 bases and 6 bases respectively, with 16 bases between them. The CDR3 length is 16 residues. Germline CDR1 and CDR2: SGHTA and FQGNSA. CDR3 region: CASSLQTGVSSGELFF. The CDR3 region has the DNA TGTGCCAGCAGCTTACAAACGGGAGTGTCTTCCGGGGAGCTGTTTTTT.

The chain employs TRBV5-1 and TRBJ1-3, with 11 bases identical to TRBD1. Germline V gives CDR1 SGHRS, CDR2 YFSETQ. V lost 4 bases and J lost 2; bases outside the gene matches: 5. This CDR3 region has 16 residues. In DNA, the CDR3 is TGCGCCAGCAGCCAGGACAGGGGGCTAGCTGGAAACACCATATATTTT. It yields the protein CASSQDRGLAGNTIYF.

CDR3 sequence reads: CASSQTRTGGTYEQYF. CDR3 coding DNA: TGCGCCAGCAGCCAAACAAGGACAGGGGGTACCTACGAGCAGTACTTC. This chain connects TRBV4-3 to TRBJ2-7; 10 bases match TRBD1. Germline CDR1 is LGHNA and CDR2 is YSLEER. CDR3 length equals 16 residues. Trimming cost V 2 bases and J 2 bases; bases outside gene matches: 6.

The V and J genes are TRBV7-2 and TRBJ2-1; no reliable D call. V shed 5 bases and J shed 2 bases, with 10 bases lying between them. The CDR3 length is 14 residues. CDR1 and CDR2 (germline): SGHTA, FQGNSA. The CDR3 sequence: CASSPQSPYNEQFF. Written as DNA, the CDR3 is TGTGCCAGCAGCCCCCAATCCCCCTACAATGAGCAGTTCTTC.

Note on this clone: An end of the junction does not agree with germline; a read error may underlie this. The chain carries TRBV10-3 and TRBJ1-3; D is possibly TRBD1 (6 bases). The V gene's germline CDR1 is ENHRY and CDR2 SYGVKD. The CDR3 length is 14 residues. The CDR3 here is CAISGTVAGDTIYF. DNA for the CDR3: TGTGCCATCAGTGGGACAGTGGCTGGAGACACCATATATTTT.

This clone showed up just once. The rearrangement joins TRBV19 to TRBJ1-2; TRBD1 might be the D (6 bases). This CDR3 contains 14 residues. Trimming took off 2 bases at V and 4 bases at J, with 11 bases between the two ends. Germline V lookup: CDR1 LNHDA, CDR2 SQIVND (reference sequence). DNA for the CDR3: TGTGCCAGTAGTATAACGGGACATATCTATGGCTACACCTTC. Translation: CASSITGHIYGYTF.